Here is one T cell receptor beta chain with its context. TCRdb analysed the RACE reads with MiXCR anew, one entry per CDR3 protein. The data show around 260,000 distinct CDR3 sequences, with about 9.4% seen just once and 2.3% held by the top ten. V lost 4 bases and J lost 0; bases outside the gene matches: 4. Per germline, CDR1 LGHDT and CDR2 YNNKEL (reference sequence). The CDR3 runs to 15 residues. The data belong to a study of human T cells and chemical hapten exposure. Noted time point: pre-sensitization, week 0. Treatment reported: therapeutic diphenylcyclopropenone sensitization with weekly scalp DPC.

This TCR derives from a woman aged 35 to 49 with alopecia areata. Some clones in this sample may be carry-over from other donors' samples. The sample was whole blood, taken in connection with sensitization to the hapten diphenylcyclopropenone (DPC). The chain combines TRBV3-1 with TRBJ2-3, with 7 bases fitting TRBD2. The chain's CDR3 is CASSLRSGSTDTQYF. The DNA of the CDR3 is TGTGCCAGCAGCCTCCGTAGCGGGAGCACAGATACGCAGTATTTT.